The source of this TCR beta chain is a study of T cells in Graves' hyperthyroidism and ophthalmopathy. About the study: Blood was drawn when the patient was first diagnosed and still untreated. Overall study results and limits: Ophthalmopathy was distinguished from stable hyperthyroidism by 13 V-J signatures.

The CDR3 has 16 amino acids. Germline values: CDR1 SGHRS, CDR2 YFSETQ. V lost 0 bases and J lost 4; bases outside the gene matches: 2. Amplified regions were TCR beta CDR3 sequences from RNA transcripts. TCR CDR3 underwent first-round RT-PCR with the HTBI primer set. TCRdb analysed the multiplex PCR reads with MiXCR anew, one entry per CDR3 protein. The profile covers 300,000 to 500,000 distinct CDR3 sequences, with around an eighth appearing a single time and 25% to 30% taken by the ten largest. This clonotype was seen many times. Its antigen is not identified. Source material: blood. This receptor was taken from a man in his fifties or sixties with Graves' ophthalmopathy. The gene calls are TRBV5-1 and TRBJ2-3, with 13 bases that match TRBD2. CDR3 protein: CASSLVGLAGSDTQYF. The CDR3, as DNA: TGCGCCAGCAGCTTGGTGGGACTAGCGGGATCAGATACGCAGTATTTT.